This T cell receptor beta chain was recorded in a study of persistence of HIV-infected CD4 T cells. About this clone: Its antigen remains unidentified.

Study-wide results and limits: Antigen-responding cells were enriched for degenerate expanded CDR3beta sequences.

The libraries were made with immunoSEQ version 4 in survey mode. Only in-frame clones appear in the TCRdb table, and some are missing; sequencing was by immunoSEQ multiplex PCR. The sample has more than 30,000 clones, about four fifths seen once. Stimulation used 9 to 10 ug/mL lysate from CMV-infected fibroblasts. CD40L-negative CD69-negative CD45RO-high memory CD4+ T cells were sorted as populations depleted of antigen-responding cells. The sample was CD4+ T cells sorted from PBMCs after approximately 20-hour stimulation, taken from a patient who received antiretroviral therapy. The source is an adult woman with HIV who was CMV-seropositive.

CDR3 amino acids: CAWSLDRGHTDTQYF. The CDR3 nucleotides read TGTGCCTGGAGTTTGGACAGGGGGCATACAGATACGCAGTATTTT. The chain carries TRBV30 and TRBJ2-3, with 11 bases that match TRBD1. CDR3 size: 15 residues. Germline CDR1 is GTSNPN and CDR2 is SVGIG (reference sequence). J lost 3 bases, V lost 2 bases, and 4 bases had no gene match.